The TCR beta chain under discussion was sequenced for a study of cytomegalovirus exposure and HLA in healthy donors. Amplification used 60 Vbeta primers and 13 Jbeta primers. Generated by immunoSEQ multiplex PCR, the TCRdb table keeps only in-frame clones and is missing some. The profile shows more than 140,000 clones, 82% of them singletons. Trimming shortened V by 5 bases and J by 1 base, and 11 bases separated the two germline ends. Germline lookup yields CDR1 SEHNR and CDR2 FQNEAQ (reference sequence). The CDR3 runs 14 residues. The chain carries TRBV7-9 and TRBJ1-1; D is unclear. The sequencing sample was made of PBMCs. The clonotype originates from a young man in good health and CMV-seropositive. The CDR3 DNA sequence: TGTGCCAGCAGCCCCTTCCTATCGAACACTGAAGCTTTCTTT. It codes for CASSPFLSNTEAFF.